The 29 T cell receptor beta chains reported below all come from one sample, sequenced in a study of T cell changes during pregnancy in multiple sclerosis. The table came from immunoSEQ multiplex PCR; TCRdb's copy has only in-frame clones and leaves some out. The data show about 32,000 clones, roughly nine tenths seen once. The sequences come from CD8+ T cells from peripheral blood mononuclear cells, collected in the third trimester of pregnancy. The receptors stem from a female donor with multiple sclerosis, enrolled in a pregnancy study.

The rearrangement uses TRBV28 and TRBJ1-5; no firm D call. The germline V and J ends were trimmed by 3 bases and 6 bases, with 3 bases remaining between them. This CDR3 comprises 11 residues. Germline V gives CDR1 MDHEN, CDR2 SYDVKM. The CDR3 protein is CASSFGQPQHF. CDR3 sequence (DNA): TGTGCCAGCAGTTTCGGTCAGCCCCAGCATTTT. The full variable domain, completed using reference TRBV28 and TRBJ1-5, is DVKVTQSSRYLVKRTGEKVFLECVQDMDHENMFWYRQDPGLGLRLIYFSYDVKMKEKGDIPEGYSVSREKKERFSLILESASTNQTSMYLCASSFGQPQHFGDGTRLSIL.

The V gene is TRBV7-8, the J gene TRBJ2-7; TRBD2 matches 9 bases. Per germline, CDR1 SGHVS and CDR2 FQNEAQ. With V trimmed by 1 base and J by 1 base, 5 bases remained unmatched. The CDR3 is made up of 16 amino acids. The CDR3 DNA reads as TGTGCCAGCAGCTTAGGGATTAGCGGGAGTTCCTACGAGCAGTACTTC. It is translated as CASSLGISGSSYEQYF.

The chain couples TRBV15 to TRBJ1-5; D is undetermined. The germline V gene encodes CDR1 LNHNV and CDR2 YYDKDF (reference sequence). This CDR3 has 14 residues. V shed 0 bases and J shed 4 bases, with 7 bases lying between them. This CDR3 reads CATSREGRNQPQHF. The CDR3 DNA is TGTGCCACCAGCAGAGAAGGGAGGAATCAGCCCCAGCATTTT.

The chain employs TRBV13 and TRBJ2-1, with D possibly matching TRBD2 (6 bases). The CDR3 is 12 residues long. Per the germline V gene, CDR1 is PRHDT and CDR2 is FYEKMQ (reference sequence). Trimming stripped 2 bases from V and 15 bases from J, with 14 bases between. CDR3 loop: CASSLRRANPFF. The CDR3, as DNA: TGTGCCAGCAGCTTACGGAGGGCCAACCCGTTCTTC.

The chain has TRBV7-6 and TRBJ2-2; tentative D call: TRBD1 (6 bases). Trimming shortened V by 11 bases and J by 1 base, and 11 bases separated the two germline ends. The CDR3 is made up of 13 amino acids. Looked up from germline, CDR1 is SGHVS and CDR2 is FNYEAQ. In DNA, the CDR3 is TGTGCCGGATTACAGGGGAACACCGGGGAGCTGTTTTTT. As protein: CAGLQGNTGELFF.

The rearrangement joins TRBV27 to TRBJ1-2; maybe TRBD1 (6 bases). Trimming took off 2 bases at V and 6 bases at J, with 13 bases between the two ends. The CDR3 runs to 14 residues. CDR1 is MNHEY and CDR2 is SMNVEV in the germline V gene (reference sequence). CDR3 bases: TGTGCCAGCAGTTTAAGGGGGGGGCGTCATGGCTACACCTTC. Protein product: CASSLRGGRHGYTF.

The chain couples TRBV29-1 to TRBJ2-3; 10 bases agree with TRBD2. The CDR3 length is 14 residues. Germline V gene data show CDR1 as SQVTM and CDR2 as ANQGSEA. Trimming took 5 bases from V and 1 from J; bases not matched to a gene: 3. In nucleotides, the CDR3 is TGCAGCGTTCCTAGCGGGGGAGGCACAGATACGCAGTATTTT. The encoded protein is CSVPSGGGTDTQYF.

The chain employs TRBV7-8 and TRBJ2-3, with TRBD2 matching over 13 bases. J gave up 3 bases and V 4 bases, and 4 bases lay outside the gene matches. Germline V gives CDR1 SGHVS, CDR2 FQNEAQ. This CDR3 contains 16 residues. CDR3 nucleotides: TGTGCCAGCAGCTCCTGGACTAGCGGGAGTACAGATACGCAGTATTTT. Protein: CASSSWTSGSTDTQYF.

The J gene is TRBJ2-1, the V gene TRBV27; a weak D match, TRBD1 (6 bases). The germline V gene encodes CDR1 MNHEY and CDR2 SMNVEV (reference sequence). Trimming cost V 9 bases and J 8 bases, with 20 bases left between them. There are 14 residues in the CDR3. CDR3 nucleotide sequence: TGTGCCAGTGGACAGCCTCGACCCGGGGATGAGCAGTTCTTC. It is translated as CASGQPRPGDEQFF.

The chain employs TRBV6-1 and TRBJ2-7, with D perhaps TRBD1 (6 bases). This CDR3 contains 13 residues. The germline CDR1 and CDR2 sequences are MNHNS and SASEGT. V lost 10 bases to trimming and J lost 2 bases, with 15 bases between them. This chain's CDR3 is CANSRGATYEQYF. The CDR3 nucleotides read TGTGCCAACTCCAGGGGCGCTACCTACGAGCAGTACTTC.

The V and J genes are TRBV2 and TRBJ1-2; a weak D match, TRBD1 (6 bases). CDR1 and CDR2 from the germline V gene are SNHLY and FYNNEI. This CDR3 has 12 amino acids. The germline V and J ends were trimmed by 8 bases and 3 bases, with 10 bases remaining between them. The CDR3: CASPGTHYGYTF. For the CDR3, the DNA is TGTGCCAGCCCGGGGACACACTATGGCTACACCTTC. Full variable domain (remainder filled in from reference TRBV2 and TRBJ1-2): EPEVTQTPSHQVTQMGQEVILRCVPISNHLYFYWYRQILGQKVEFLVSFYNNEISEKSEIFDDQFSVERPDGSNFTLKIRSTKLEDSAMYFCASPGTHYGYTFGSGTRLTVV.

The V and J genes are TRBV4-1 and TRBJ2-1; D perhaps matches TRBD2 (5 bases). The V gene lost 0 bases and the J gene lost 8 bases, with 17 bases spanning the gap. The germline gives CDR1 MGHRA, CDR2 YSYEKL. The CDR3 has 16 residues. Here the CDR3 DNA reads TGCGCCAGCAGCCAAGAAGGTCCCGGGGTCGGGGATGAGCAGTTCTTC. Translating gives CASSQEGPGVGDEQFF.

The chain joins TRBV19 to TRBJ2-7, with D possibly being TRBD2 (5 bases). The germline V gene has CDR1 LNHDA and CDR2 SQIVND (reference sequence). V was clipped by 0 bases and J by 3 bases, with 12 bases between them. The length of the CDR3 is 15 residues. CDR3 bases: TGTGCCAGTAGTATAGATCGCGGGCAGTTCTACGAGCAGTACTTC. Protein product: CASSIDRGQFYEQYF.

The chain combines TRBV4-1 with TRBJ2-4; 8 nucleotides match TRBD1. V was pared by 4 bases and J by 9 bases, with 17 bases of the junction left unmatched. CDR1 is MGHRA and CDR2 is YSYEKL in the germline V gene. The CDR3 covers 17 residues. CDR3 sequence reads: CASSPLFQGARSVIQYF. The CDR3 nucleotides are TGCGCCAGCAGCCCACTATTCCAGGGGGCGCGTTCAGTCATTCAGTACTTC.

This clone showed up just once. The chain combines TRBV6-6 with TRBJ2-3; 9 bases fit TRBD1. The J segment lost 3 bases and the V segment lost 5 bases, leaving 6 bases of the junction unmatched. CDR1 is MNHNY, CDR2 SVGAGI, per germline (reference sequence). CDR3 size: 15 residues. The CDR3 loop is CASSVTGGATDTQYF. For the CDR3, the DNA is TGTGCCAGCAGTGTGACAGGGGGGGCGACAGATACGCAGTATTTT.

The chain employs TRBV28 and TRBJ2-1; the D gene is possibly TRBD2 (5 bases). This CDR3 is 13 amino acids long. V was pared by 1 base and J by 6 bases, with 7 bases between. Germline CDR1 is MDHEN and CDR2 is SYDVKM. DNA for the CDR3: TGTGCCAGCAGTTTATTAGGACTCAATGAGCAGTTCTTC. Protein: CASSLLGLNEQFF.

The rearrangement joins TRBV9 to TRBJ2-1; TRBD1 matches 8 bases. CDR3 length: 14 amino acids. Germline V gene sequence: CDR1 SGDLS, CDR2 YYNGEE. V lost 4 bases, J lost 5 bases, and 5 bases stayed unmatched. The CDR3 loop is CASSPRQGHNEQFF. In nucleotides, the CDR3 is TGTGCCAGCAGCCCTCGACAGGGGCACAATGAGCAGTTCTTC.

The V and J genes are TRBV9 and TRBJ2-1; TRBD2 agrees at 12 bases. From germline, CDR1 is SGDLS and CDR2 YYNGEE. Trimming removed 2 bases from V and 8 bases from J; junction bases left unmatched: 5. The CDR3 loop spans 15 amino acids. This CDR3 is CASSVTSGGPYEQFF. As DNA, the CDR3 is TGTGCCAGCAGCGTTACTAGCGGGGGGCCCTATGAGCAGTTCTTC.

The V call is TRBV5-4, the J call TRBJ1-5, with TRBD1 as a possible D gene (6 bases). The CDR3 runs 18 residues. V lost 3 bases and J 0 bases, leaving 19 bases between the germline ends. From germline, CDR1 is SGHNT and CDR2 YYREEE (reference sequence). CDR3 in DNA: TGTGCCAGCAGCTCAATGACAGGATTTTATTATAGCAATCAGCCCCAGCATTTT. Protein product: CASSSMTGFYYSNQPQHF.

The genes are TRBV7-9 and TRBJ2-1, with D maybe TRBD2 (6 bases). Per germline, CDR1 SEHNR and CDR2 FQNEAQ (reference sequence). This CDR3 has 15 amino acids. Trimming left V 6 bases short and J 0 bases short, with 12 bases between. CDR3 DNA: TGTGCCAGCAGGCAAGCGGGCAGCTCCTACAATGAGCAGTTCTTC. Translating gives CASRQAGSSYNEQFF.

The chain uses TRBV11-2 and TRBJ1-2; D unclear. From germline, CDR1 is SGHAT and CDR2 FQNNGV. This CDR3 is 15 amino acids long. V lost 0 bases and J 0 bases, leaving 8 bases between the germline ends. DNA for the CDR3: TGTGCCAGCAGCTTAGACGCGGCCGCTAACTATGGCTACACCTTC. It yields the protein CASSLDAAANYGYTF.

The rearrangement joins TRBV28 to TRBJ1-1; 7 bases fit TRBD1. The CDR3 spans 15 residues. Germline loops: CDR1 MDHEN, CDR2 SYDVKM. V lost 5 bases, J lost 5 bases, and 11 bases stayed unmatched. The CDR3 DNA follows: TGTGCCAGCAGTCCCGGGACAGAGACGGGTACTGAAGCTTTCTTT. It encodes CASSPGTETGTEAFF.

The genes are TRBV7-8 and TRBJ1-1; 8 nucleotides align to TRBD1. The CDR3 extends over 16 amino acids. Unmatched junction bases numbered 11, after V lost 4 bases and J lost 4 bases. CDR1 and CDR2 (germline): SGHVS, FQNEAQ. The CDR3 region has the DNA TGTGCCAGCAGCTCTTGGGACAGGAGGGAAGGCACTGAAGCTTTCTTT. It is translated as CASSSWDRREGTEAFF.

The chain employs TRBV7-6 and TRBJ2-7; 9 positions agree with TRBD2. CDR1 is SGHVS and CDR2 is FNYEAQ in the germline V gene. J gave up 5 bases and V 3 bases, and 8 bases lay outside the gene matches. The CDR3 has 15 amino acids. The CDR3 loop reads CASSLRGGGYDEQYF. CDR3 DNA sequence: TGTGCCAGCAGCTTGCGGGGGGGAGGCTATGACGAGCAGTACTTC. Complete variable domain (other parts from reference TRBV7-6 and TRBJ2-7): GAGVSQSPRYKVTKRGQDVALRCDPISGHVSLYWYRQALGQGPEFLTYFNYEAQQDKSGLPNDRFSAERPEGSISTLTIQRTEQRDSAMYRCASSLRGGGYDEQYFGPGTRLTVT.

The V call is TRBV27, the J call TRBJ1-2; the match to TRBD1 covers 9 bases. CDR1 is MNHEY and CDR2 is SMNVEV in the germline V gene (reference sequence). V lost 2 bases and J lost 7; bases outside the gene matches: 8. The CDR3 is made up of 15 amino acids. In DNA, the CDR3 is TGTGCCAGCAGTTTAATGGGACAGGGCTATTTTGGCTACACCTTC. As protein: CASSLMGQGYFGYTF.

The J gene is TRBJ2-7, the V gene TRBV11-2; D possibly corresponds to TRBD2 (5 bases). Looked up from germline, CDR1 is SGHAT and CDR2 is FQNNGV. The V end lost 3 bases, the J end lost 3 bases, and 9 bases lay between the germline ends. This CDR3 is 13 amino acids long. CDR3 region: CASSFGRGYEQYF. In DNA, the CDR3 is TGTGCCAGCAGCTTCGGACGGGGCTACGAGCAGTACTTC.

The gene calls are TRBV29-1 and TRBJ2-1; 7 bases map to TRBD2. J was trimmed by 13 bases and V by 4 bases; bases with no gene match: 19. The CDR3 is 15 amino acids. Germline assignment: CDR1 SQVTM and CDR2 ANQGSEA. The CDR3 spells CSVAGGGSYPGDQFF. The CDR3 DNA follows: TGCAGCGTTGCAGGAGGCGGGAGCTATCCCGGAGATCAGTTCTTC.

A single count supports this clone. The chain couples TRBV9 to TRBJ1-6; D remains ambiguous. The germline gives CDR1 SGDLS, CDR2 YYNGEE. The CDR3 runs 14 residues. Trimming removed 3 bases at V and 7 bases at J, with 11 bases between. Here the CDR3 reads CASSDPRSNSPLHF. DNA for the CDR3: TGTGCCAGCAGCGACCCCCGGTCCAATTCACCCCTCCACTTT.

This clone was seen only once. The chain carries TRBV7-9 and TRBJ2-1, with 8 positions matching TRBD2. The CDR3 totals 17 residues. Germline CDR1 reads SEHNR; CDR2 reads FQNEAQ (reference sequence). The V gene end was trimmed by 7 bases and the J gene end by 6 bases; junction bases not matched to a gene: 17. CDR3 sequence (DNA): TGTGCCAGCACCCGTGGCAGCGGGAGCGGGGTAGGCAATGAGCAGTTCTTC. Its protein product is CASTRGSGSGVGNEQFF.